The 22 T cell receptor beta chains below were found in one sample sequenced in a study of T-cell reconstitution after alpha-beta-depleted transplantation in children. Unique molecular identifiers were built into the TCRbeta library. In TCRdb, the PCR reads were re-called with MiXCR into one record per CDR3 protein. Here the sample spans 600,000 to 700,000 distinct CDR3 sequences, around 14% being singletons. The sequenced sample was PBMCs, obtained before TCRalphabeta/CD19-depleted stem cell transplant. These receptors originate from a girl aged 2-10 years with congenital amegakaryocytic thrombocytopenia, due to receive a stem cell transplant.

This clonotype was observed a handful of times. The CDR3 region is CASRGAQLERQGETQYF. The CDR3 DNA reads as TGTGCCAGCAGGGGTGCCCAGTTAGAGCGACAGGGTGAGACCCAGTACTTC. This chain joins TRBV2 and TRBJ2-5, with 7 bases that match TRBD1. The V gene end was trimmed by 6 bases and the J gene end by 5 bases; junction bases not matched to a gene: 18. Germline V gives CDR1 SNHLY, CDR2 FYNNEI. The CDR3 sequence is 17 residues long. The whole variable domain, remainder taken from reference TRBV2 and TRBJ2-5, is EPEVTQTPSHQVTQMGQEVILRCVPISNHLYFYWYRQILGQKVEFLVSFYNNEISEKSEIFDDQFSVERPDGSNFTLKIRSTKLEDSAMYFCASRGAQLERQGETQYFGPGTRLLVL.

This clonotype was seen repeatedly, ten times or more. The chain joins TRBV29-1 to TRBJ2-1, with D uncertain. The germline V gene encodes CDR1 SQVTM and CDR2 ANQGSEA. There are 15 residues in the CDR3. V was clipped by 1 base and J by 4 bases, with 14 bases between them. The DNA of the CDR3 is TGCAGCGTTGAAGTACTGACGGAAGCATACAATGAGCAGTTCTTC. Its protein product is CSVEVLTEAYNEQFF.

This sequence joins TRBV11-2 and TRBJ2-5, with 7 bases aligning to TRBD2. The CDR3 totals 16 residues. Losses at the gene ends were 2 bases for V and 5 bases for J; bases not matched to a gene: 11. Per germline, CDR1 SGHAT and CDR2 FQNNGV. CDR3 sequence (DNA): TGTGCCAGCAGCTTAAGAGATACCGGGACTAAGGAGACCCAGTACTTC. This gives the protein CASSLRDTGTKETQYF.

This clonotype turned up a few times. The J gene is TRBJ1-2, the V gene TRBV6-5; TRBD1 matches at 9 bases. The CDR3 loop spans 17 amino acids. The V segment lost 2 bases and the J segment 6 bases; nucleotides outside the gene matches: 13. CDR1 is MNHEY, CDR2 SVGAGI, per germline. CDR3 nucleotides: TGTGCCAGCAGTTACGGACCTCAGACACAGGGGGCAGATGGCTACACCTTC. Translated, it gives CASSYGPQTQGADGYTF.

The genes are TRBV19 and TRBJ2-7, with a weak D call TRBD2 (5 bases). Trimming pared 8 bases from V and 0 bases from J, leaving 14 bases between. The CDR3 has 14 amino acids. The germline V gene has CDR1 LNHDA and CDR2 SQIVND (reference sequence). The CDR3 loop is CASLGGLSSYEQYF. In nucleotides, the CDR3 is TGTGCCAGTCTGGGTGGACTCAGCTCCTACGAGCAGTACTTC.

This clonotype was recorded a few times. The CDR3 region has the DNA TGTGCCAGCAGCCCCCACCGTGGTTCTGGGGCCAACGTCCTGACTTTC. Translated, it gives CASSPHRGSGANVLTF. V gene TRBV11-2 combines with J gene TRBJ2-6; no clear D. The CDR3 length is 16 residues. The V end lost 5 bases, the J end lost 1 base, and 12 bases lay between the germline ends. Germline V gene sequence: CDR1 SGHAT, CDR2 FQNNGV.

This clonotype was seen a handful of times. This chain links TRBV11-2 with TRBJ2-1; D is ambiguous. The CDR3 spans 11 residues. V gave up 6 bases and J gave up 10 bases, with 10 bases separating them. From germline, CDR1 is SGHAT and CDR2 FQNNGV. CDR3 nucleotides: TGTGCCAGCAGACAAATCCGGGAGCAGTTCTTC. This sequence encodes CASRQIREQFF.

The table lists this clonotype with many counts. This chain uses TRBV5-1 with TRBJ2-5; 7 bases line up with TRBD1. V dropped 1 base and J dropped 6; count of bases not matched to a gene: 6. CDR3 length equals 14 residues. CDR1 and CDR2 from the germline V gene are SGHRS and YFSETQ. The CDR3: CASSLTTGSKTQYF. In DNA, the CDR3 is TGCGCCAGCAGCTTGACGACAGGGAGTAAGACCCAGTACTTC. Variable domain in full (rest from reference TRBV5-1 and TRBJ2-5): KAGVTQTPRYLIKTRGQQVTLSCSPISGHRSVSWYQQTPGQGLQFLFEYFSETQRNKGNFPGRFSGRQFSNSRSEMNVSTLELGDSALYLCASSLTTGSKTQYFGPGTRLLVL.

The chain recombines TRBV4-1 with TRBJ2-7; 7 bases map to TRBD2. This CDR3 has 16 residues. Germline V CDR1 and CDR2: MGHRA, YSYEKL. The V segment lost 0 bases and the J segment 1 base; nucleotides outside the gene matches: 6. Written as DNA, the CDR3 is TGCGCCAGCAGCCAAGATCCGAGACTAGCTTCCTACGAGCAGTACTTC. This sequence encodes CASSQDPRLASYEQYF.

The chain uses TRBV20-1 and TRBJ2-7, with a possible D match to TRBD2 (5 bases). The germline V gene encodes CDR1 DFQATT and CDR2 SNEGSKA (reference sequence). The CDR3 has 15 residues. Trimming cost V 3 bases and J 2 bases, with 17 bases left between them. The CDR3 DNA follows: TGCAGTGCTAGTCATCGGGTCTCGGGGACCTACGAGCAGTACTTC. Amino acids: CSASHRVSGTYEQYF.

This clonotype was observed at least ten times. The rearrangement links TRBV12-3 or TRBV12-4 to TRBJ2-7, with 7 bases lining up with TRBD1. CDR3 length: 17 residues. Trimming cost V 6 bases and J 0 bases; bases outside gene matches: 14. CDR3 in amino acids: CASSLFRGTAISYEQYF. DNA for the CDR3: TGTGCCAGCAGCCTATTTAGGGGGACAGCCATCTCCTACGAGCAGTACTTC.

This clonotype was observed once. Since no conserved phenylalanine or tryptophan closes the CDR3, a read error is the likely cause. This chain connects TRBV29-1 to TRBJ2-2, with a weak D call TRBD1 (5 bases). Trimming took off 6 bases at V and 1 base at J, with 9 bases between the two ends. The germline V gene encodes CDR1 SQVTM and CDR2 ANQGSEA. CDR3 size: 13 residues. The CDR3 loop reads CSVKQENTGELFL. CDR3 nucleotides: TGCAGCGTAAAACAGGAGAACACCGGGGAGCTGTTTTTA.

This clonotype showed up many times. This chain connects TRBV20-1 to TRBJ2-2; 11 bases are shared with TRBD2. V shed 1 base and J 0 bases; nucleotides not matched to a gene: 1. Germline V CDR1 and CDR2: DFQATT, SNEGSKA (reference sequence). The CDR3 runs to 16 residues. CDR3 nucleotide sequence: TGCAGTGCTAGAGCTAGCGGGAGGTCGAACACCGGGGAGCTGTTTTTT. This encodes CSARASGRSNTGELFF.

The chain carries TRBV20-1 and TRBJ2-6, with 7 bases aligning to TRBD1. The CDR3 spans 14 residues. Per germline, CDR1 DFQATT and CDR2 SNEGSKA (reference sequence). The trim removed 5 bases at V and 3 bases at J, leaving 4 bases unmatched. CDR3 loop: CSADTGDGANVLTF. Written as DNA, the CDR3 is TGCAGTGCTGATACAGGGGATGGGGCCAACGTCCTGACTTTC.

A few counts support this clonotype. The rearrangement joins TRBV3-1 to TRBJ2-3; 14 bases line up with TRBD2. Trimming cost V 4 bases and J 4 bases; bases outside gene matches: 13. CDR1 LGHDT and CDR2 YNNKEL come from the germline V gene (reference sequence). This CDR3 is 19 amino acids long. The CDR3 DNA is TGTGCCAGCAGCCTGAATCCCCCGCGACTAGCGGGAGGGTCAGATACGCAGTATTTT. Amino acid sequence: CASSLNPPRLAGGSDTQYF.

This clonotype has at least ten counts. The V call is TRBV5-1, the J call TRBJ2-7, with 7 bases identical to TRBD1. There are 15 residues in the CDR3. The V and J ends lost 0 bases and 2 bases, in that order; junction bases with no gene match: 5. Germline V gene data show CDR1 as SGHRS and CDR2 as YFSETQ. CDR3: CASSLGGGQTYEQYF. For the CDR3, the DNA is TGCGCCAGCAGCTTGGGAGGGGGACAGACCTACGAGCAGTACTTC.

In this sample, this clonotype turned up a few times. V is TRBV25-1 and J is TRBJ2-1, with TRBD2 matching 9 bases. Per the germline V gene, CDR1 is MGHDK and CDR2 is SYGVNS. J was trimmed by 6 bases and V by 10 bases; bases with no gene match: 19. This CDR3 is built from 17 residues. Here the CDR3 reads CATAGTRGRTSVNEQFF. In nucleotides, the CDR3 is TGTGCCACCGCCGGGACCAGGGGCCGGACTAGCGTCAATGAGCAGTTCTTC.

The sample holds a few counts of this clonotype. DNA for the CDR3: TGTGCCACCGCCCTTGATAGCGGGGGCGGGGATACGCAGTATTTT. Translation: CATALDSGGGDTQYF. The chain has TRBV2 and TRBJ2-3; 9 nucleotides line up with TRBD2. V was pared by 10 bases and J by 6 bases, with 14 bases of the junction left unmatched. The CDR3 has 15 amino acids. The germline gives CDR1 SNHLY, CDR2 FYNNEI.

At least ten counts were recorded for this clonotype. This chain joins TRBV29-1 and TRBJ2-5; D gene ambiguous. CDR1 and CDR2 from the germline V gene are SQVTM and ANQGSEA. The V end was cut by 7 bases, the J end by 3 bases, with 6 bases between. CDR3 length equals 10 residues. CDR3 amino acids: CSGTEETQYF. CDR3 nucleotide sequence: TGCAGCGGGACCGAAGAGACCCAGTACTTC.

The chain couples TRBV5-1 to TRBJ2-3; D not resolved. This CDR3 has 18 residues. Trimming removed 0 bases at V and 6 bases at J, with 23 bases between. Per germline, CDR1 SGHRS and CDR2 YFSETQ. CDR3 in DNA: TGCGCCAGCAGCTTGGGTCTGGGGTTCCAACCTTCCATGGATACGCAGTATTTT. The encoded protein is CASSLGLGFQPSMDTQYF.

CDR3 sequence (DNA): TGCGCCAGCAGTGAGTCGCGACAGGGGTTCACCGGGGAGCTGTTTTTT. Translating gives CASSESRQGFTGELFF. The chain combines TRBV10-1 with TRBJ2-2; 8 bases map to TRBD1. This CDR3 comprises 16 residues. V lost 0 bases and J lost 4; bases outside the gene matches: 4. Germline V gene data show CDR1 as WNHNN and CDR2 as SYGVQD (reference sequence).

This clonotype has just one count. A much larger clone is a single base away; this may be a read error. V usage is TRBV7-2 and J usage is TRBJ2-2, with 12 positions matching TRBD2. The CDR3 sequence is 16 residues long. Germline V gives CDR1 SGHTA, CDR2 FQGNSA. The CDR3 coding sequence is TGTGCCTGCAGCTTCGGACTAGCGGGACCCACCGGGGAGCTGTTTTTT. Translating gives CACSFGLAGPTGELFF.